This T cell receptor (beta chain) was captured in a study of Graves' ophthalmopathy and Graves' hyperthyroidism. Study-wide context: Peripheral blood was collected at initial diagnosis, before any treatment. General study findings and limits: Classification of ophthalmopathy versus stable hyperthyroidism by a 13-signature model yielded around 90% sensitivity and roughly 81% specificity.

This clonotype was observed many times. Antigen unknown. The TCR beta CDR3 regions underwent amplification from RNA transcripts. The library came from an HTBI-primed first-round RT-PCR and a second-round multiplex PCR. TCRdb used MiXCR to reprocess the multiplex PCR reads, holding one entry per CDR3 protein. The repertoire includes a few hundred thousand distinct CDR3 sequences, approximately 21% of them detected once, and around two fifths sits in the top ten. Trimming took off 1 base at V and 4 bases at J, with 14 bases between the two ends. The germline V gene encodes CDR1 SQVTM and CDR2 ANQGSEA. The CDR3 extends over 14 amino acids.

This chain links TRBV29-1 with TRBJ2-7, with D possibly matching TRBD2 (6 bases). Sequenced: peripheral blood. This sequence originates from a woman aged 45 to 65 with Graves' ophthalmopathy. CDR3 sequence (DNA): TGCAGCGTTGAAGTTGGGCGGGGAGGTTACGAGCAGTACTTC. Amino acids: CSVEVGRGGYEQYF.